A single sample gave rise to the 5 T cell receptor beta chains below, sequenced in a study of OX40 agonist ivuxolimab in advanced cancers. The table came from immunoSEQ multiplex PCR; TCRdb's copy has only in-frame clones and leaves some out. The sample contains more than 65,000 clones, more than 75% of which appear only once. Sequencing used CD4+ or CD8+ T cells sorted from blood, obtained in a trial of the OX40 agonist ivuxolimab. These receptors came from an adult with an advanced solid tumor such as melanoma, head and neck, liver or kidney cancer.

The V call is TRBV6-5, the J call TRBJ2-5; D tentatively reads TRBD1 or TRBD2 (5 bases each). The germline V gene has CDR1 MNHEY and CDR2 SVGAGI. CDR3 size: 14 residues. V was trimmed by 6 bases and J by 11 bases, leaving 22 bases between them. The chain's CDR3 is CASRGRLQGSGQYF. CDR3 sequence (DNA): TGTGCCAGCAGAGGCCGACTGCAGGGTTCGGGGCAGTACTTC.

This clone was observed a single time. The rearrangement uses TRBV27 and TRBJ1-1, with TRBD1 identical over 10 bases. The V segment lost 5 bases and the J segment 4 bases; nucleotides outside the gene matches: 7. In germline, CDR1 is MNHEY, CDR2 SMNVEV (reference sequence). The CDR3 spans 15 residues. DNA for the CDR3: TGTGCCAGCAGTAAGCGGACAGGGGGGGGCACTGAAGCTTTCTTT. Amino acid sequence: CASSKRTGGGTEAFF.

The V call is TRBV7-2, the J call TRBJ1-1, with D perhaps matching TRBD1 (6 bases). Germline V gene sequence: CDR1 SGHTA, CDR2 FQGNSA. The V end lost 6 bases, the J end lost 4 bases, and 15 bases lay between the germline ends. This CDR3 comprises 14 residues. This CDR3 is CASRQGGLSTEAFF. CDR3 nucleotides: TGTGCCAGCAGGCAAGGGGGTCTGAGCACTGAAGCTTTCTTT.

In this sample, this clone turned up a few times. The CDR3 reads CASTAREGTYEQYF. The CDR3 DNA reads as TGTGCCAGCACCGCCCGAGAGGGCACCTACGAGCAGTACTTC. The chain uses TRBV6-5 and TRBJ2-7; TRBD2 is a possible D gene (5 bases). The CDR3 spans 14 residues. Germline V gene lookup returns CDR1 MNHEY and CDR2 SVGAGI. The V end was cut by 7 bases, the J end by 2 bases, with 15 bases between.

CDR3 coding DNA: TGCAGCGTACGCTTCGGGCAGGGGGGAGATACGCAGTATTTT. Residues: CSVRFGQGGDTQYF. The V and J genes are TRBV29-1 and TRBJ2-3, with D possibly matching TRBD1 (7 bases). The CDR3 contains 14 residues. From germline, CDR1 is SQVTM and CDR2 ANQGSEA. Trimming took off 6 bases at V and 5 bases at J, with 18 bases between the two ends.